This T cell receptor beta chain was sequenced for a study of blood T cell repertoires in COVID-19 (dated by TCRdb to 2020 to 2021). Regarding the research as a whole: The collaborator samples originated in the United States, Italy and Spain and spanned the acute and convalescent phases of COVID-19. The material from the prospective study consisted of cDNA or gDNA derived from T cells, B-cell-depleted T cells, or PBMCs. The dataset comprised deeply sampled blood TCRbeta repertoires from subjects exposed to, actively infected with, or recovered from COVID-19. The repertoires were released in a freely available public database meant as a resource for research on the immune response to SARS-CoV-2. The samples were drawn from the first 160 participants of the ongoing ImmuneRACE study and from 950 to 1,500 subjects provided by 6 global collaborators. Nearly every sample came with metadata listing a de-identified subject ID, COVID-19 status, age in years and sex. Where HLA class I and class II types were available, the types were taken from metadata supplied by the sample provider, not from assay-based typing. Broad study findings and their caveats: The quantity of clinical and demographic metadata differed by source and by participant and was supplied without curation.

This clone was counted at least ten times. Its cognate antigen has yet to be identified. Nothing much larger sits one base from this clone, and base qualities are not available. Whole blood was collected in K2EDTA tubes by collaborating institutions according to the institutions' own protocols. Collaborator samples were shipped for TCRbeta analysis as frozen whole blood, isolated PBMCs, or DNA extracted from either sample type. TCRbeta CDR3 regions were amplified from genomic DNA using the immunoSEQ Assay, a bias-controlled multiplex PCR. The original pipeline was this. The number of nucleated cells in each sample was estimated from the amplification of reference gene primers within the assay. Sequence reads were collapsed and filtered to measure the absolute abundance of every unique TCRbeta CDR3 rearrangement. For each sample, productive Simpson clonality was calculated as the square root of Simpson's diversity index over productive rearrangements. In its TCRdb copy, this immuneACCESS table keeps in-frame sequences only and misses some clones. Where compared with another copy, unresolved V genes explain less than half of these, and the others have no known cause. V, J and clone size are those of that table, while D and trimming were read from the DNA. The sample table lists tens of thousands of clones, 60% to 85% of them with a count of one. The ten largest account for around 49% of the sample.

The CDR3 holds 17 amino acids from the cysteine to the phenylalanine. Here the CDR3 DNA is all that survives: 51 bases in frame from base 1. CDR1 MGHRA and CDR2 YSYEKL were looked up in the germline V gene. Trimming takes 0 bases from V and 0 bases from J, and the germline ends sit 14 bases apart. The chain is assembled from TRBV4-1 and TRBJ1-2; the D segment cannot be called with confidence. The sequence was obtained from a human donor in a cohort sampled during active COVID-19. The sample consisted of peripheral blood. CDR3 region: CASSQDGQVAANYGYTF. The sequence in DNA is TGCGCCAGCAGCCAAGATGGGCAGGTTGCAGCTAACTATGGCTACACCTTC.